Presented here are 27 T cell receptor beta chains from one specimen sequenced in a study of T-cell reconstitution after alpha-beta-depleted transplantation in children (dated by TCRdb to 2016 to 2017). Receptors were amplified or captured by PCR. Data came from an Illumina HiSeq 2500. Molecular barcoding was employed in the preparation of TCR libraries, with unique molecular identifiers being used to normalize TCRbeta repertoire quantification. TCRdb passed the public sequencing reads through fastp at Q25 and MiXCR, retaining productive beta sequences. Identical CDR3 proteins give one entry, which carries the most common genes and DNA. In all, the sample holds about a million distinct CDR3 sequences, and roughly 29% of those were seen once. In total, the top ten clones hold over 25% of the sample. In the paper's terms, the treatment or condition label means: allogeneic hematopoietic cell transplantation with graft depleted of TCRalphabeta T cells and CD19 B cells.

The sequenced sample was PBMCs, mostly from graft donor cells, obtained 360 days after TCRalphabeta/CD19-depleted stem cell transplant. These receptor sequences come from a boy in the first two years of life who had a stem cell transplant for SCID, so the T cells may come from the graft donor.

The rearrangement links TRBV12-3 or TRBV12-4 to TRBJ1-2; no definite D call. The V gene lost 3 bases and the J gene lost 4 bases, with 9 bases spanning the gap. The CDR3 runs to 13 residues. In DNA form, the CDR3 reads TGTGCCAGCAGTTTCGAGGAGATCTATGGCTACACCTTC. It translates to CASSFEEIYGYTF.

This clonotype has just a few counts. The rearrangement links TRBV28 to TRBJ2-7, with D possibly TRBD1 on 5 matching bases. Trimming stripped 6 bases from V and 5 bases from J, with 20 bases between. Germline lookup yields CDR1 MDHEN and CDR2 SYDVKM. The CDR3 runs to 15 residues. CDR3 loop: CASSPHAGKQDEQYF. CDR3 bases: TGTGCCAGCAGCCCCCACGCAGGGAAGCAGGACGAGCAGTACTTC.

CDR3 sequence (DNA): TGTGCCAGCAGGATGGACCGCCGTGAAGCTTTCTTT. The encoded protein is CASRMDRREAFF. The chain links TRBV12-3 or TRBV12-4 to TRBJ1-1; no firm D call. The CDR3 consists of 12 residues. V was pared by 6 bases and J by 7 bases, with 12 bases between.

The rearrangement links TRBV5-6 to TRBJ2-1; D unclear. CDR1 SGHDT and CDR2 YYEEEE come from the germline V gene. V lost 0 bases and J 0 bases, leaving 13 bases between the germline ends. This CDR3 comprises 17 residues. CDR3 in amino acids: CASSLATAPSSYNEQFF. CDR3 nucleotide sequence: TGTGCCAGCAGCTTGGCGACGGCTCCCAGCTCCTACAATGAGCAGTTCTTC.

The chain carries TRBV7-9 and TRBJ2-2; no firm D call. Trimming took 5 bases from V and 4 from J, leaving 8 bases between them. Per germline, CDR1 SEHNR and CDR2 FQNEAQ (reference sequence). This CDR3 region has 13 residues. CDR3 sequence reads: CASSKVPTGELFF. As DNA, the CDR3 is TGTGCCAGCAGCAAAGTCCCCACCGGGGAGCTGTTTTTT.

The V gene is TRBV5-1, the J gene TRBJ2-5; TRBD1 is a possible D gene (5 bases). CDR1 and CDR2 (germline): SGHRS, YFSETQ. This CDR3 comprises 15 residues. The germline V and J ends were trimmed by 0 bases and 5 bases, with 14 bases remaining between them. This CDR3 reads CASSLESGIGETQYF. The CDR3 DNA is TGCGCCAGCAGCTTGGAGTCAGGGATAGGGGAGACCCAGTACTTC.

This chain joins TRBV29-1 and TRBJ1-1; perhaps TRBD1 as D (5 bases). Germline V CDR1 and CDR2: SQVTM, ANQGSEA. The V gene lost 3 bases and the J gene lost 0 bases, with 17 bases spanning the gap. The CDR3 is 16 residues long. CDR3 sequence reads: CSVEGPREAMNTEAFF. The CDR3 DNA reads TGCAGCGTTGAGGGACCGAGAGAAGCAATGAACACTGAAGCTTTCTTT.

This sequence joins TRBV5-1 and TRBJ1-1; D is possibly TRBD1 (5 bases). This CDR3 has 16 amino acids. Trimming shortened V by 2 bases and J by 4 bases, and 18 bases separated the two germline ends. Germline CDR1 reads SGHRS; CDR2 reads YFSETQ. The CDR3 region is CASSLVRWGSGTEAFF. CDR3 coding DNA: TGCGCCAGCAGCTTAGTTCGGTGGGGCTCAGGCACTGAAGCTTTCTTT.

This clonotype was observed a handful of times. The rearrangement uses TRBV2 and TRBJ2-2; no clear D. The CDR3 loop spans 14 amino acids. Germline V lookup: CDR1 SNHLY, CDR2 FYNNEI. Deletions cut 4 bases from V and 5 bases from J, with 11 bases between. CDR3 DNA: TGTGCCAGCAGTGGAGAAGGGTGGACCGGGGAGCTGTTTTTT. It encodes CASSGEGWTGELFF. The variable domain in full, completed from reference TRBV2 and TRBJ2-2, reads EPEVTQTPSHQVTQMGQEVILRCVPISNHLYFYWYRQILGQKVEFLVSFYNNEISEKSEIFDDQFSVERPDGSNFTLKIRSTKLEDSAMYFCASSGEGWTGELFFGEGSRLTVL.

The chain employs TRBV5-6 and TRBJ1-3; TRBD1 matches 9 bases. With V trimmed by 4 bases and J by 2 bases, 7 bases remained unmatched. The CDR3 has 16 amino acids. CDR1 is SGHDT and CDR2 is YYEEEE in the germline V gene. CDR3 DNA sequence: TGTGCCAGCAGCGGGGGACAGGGTCGGCCTGGAAACACCATATATTTT. Its protein is CASSGGQGRPGNTIYF.

In its sample, this clonotype was seen a few times. This sequence joins TRBV28 and TRBJ2-3; TRBD2 matches 11 bases. The germline V gene has CDR1 MDHEN and CDR2 SYDVKM. V dropped 3 bases and J dropped 2; count of bases not matched to a gene: 7. This CDR3 contains 17 residues. CDR3 coding DNA: TGTGCCAGCAGTTTTGTAGCGGGGGGGCCCCCCACAGATACGCAGTATTTT. Translating it yields CASSFVAGGPPTDTQYF.

This clonotype has more than one count but fewer than ten. The V gene is TRBV15, the J gene TRBJ2-1; weak D call: TRBD1 (5 bases). The CDR3 is 13 residues long. V lost 5 bases and J lost 2, with 7 bases in between. Germline V gene lookup returns CDR1 LNHNV and CDR2 YYDKDF (reference sequence). CDR3 nucleotides: TGTGCCACCAGCGGGGCCGCCTACAATGAGCAGTTCTTC. This gives the protein CATSGAAYNEQFF.

This clonotype has only a few counts. The chain carries TRBV27 and TRBJ1-2, with no clear D. Deletions cut 6 bases from V and 4 bases from J, with 9 bases between. This CDR3 is 12 amino acids long. Germline CDR1 and CDR2: MNHEY and SMNVEV (reference sequence). The CDR3 DNA follows: TGTGCCAGCAGAAAAAACAGCTATGGCTACACCTTC. This codes for CASRKNSYGYTF.

This chain links TRBV6-5 with TRBJ2-7, with 7 bases matching TRBD1. CDR3 size: 14 residues. The V gene end was trimmed by 8 bases and the J gene end by 4 bases; junction bases not matched to a gene: 11. CDR1 is MNHEY and CDR2 is SVGAGI in the germline V gene. CDR3 amino acids: CASLAGTEDYEQYF. For the CDR3, the DNA is TGTGCCAGCCTTGCCGGGACAGAGGATTACGAGCAGTACTTC.

This clonotype was counted a few times. This chain joins TRBV5-5 and TRBJ2-2, with a weak D call TRBD1 (5 bases). Trimming took 0 bases from V and 7 from J, leaving 13 bases between them. The CDR3 has 15 amino acids. Germline V lookup: CDR1 SGHKS, CDR2 YYEKEE (reference sequence). The CDR3 sequence is CASSLVAGPVGELFF. The CDR3 DNA follows: TGTGCCAGCAGCTTGGTGGCAGGGCCGGTCGGGGAGCTGTTTTTT.

The V gene is TRBV14, the J gene TRBJ2-1; D is undetermined. The CDR3 contains 14 residues. Trimming took 4 bases from V and 7 from J, leaving 14 bases between them. Looked up from germline, CDR1 is SGHDN and CDR2 is FVKESK. The CDR3 spells CASSRLHPANEQFF. As DNA, the CDR3 is TGTGCCAGCAGCCGCCTACACCCGGCGAATGAGCAGTTCTTC.

The gene calls are TRBV12-3 or TRBV12-4 and TRBJ2-3; 11 bases fit TRBD2. The CDR3 covers 15 residues. Germline trimming cut 6 bases from V and 6 bases from J; bases unmatched to any gene: 8. CDR3: CASRKLAGARDTQYF. The CDR3, as DNA: TGTGCCAGCAGGAAACTAGCGGGGGCGCGGGATACGCAGTATTTT.

In its sample, this clonotype was seen once. The chain joins TRBV7-8 to TRBJ2-5; D may be TRBD2 (5 bases). Germline assignment: CDR1 SGHVS and CDR2 FQNEAQ. The CDR3 is 14 residues long. V lost 4 bases and J lost 5, with 14 bases in between. The CDR3 DNA follows: TGTGCCAGCAGCTCGGCCCCACGGAGGGAGACCCAGTACTTC. Translated: CASSSAPRRETQYF.

The chain carries TRBV4-2 and TRBJ2-2; D is perhaps TRBD1 or TRBD2 (5 bases each). The V gene lost 3 bases and the J gene lost 4 bases, with 24 bases spanning the gap. Germline-derived CDR1 and CDR2 are LGHNA and YNFKEQ. The CDR3 extends over 19 amino acids. The DNA for the CDR3 is TGTGCCAGCAGCCATCCCCTGTCCGGGGCGATAAACCTCACCGGGGAGCTGTTTTTT. Protein: CASSHPLSGAINLTGELFF.

J is TRBJ2-3 and V is TRBV5-1; D ambiguous. Trimming removed 4 bases at V and 0 bases at J, with 9 bases between. Germline V gene data show CDR1 as SGHRS and CDR2 as YFSETQ. CDR3 length equals 14 residues. The CDR3 DNA sequence: TGCGCCAGCAGCGCCTACCGAAGCACAGATACGCAGTATTTT. This encodes CASSAYRSTDTQYF.

This clonotype was observed a handful of times. The rearrangement links TRBV4-2 to TRBJ2-1; D may be TRBD1 (6 bases). V was shortened by 4 bases and J by 6 bases, with 22 bases between the two germline ends. Germline CDR1 is LGHNA and CDR2 is YNFKEQ. The CDR3 runs to 17 residues. The DNA for the CDR3 is TGTGCCAGCAGCCCCGAGGCACAGGGTCCCCTAGGCAATGAGCAGTTCTTC. It yields the protein CASSPEAQGPLGNEQFF.

This clonotype was seen a handful of times. The chain combines TRBV6-2 or TRBV6-3 with TRBJ2-3; D unclear. The CDR3 extends over 12 amino acids. Germline-derived CDR1 and CDR2 are MNHEY and SVGEGT. V lost 2 bases, J lost 4 bases, and 4 bases lay in between. The CDR3 protein is CASSYTPDTQYF. CDR3 sequence (DNA): TGTGCCAGCAGTTACACCCCAGATACGCAGTATTTT.

This clonotype was seen only once. The V and J genes are TRBV12-3 or TRBV12-4 and TRBJ1-5; no clear D. The V end lost 5 bases, the J end lost 9 bases, and 17 bases lay between the germline ends. This CDR3 has 14 residues. CDR3 DNA: TGTGCCAGCAGTGCTGGAGCCCCCCTGGGGCCCCAGCATTTT. Protein product: CASSAGAPLGPQHF.

This clonotype occurred many times. The J gene is TRBJ2-1, the V gene TRBV2; D is unresolved. The CDR3 spans 11 residues. Germline CDR1 SNHLY, CDR2 FYNNEI. Trimming took off 8 bases at V and 9 bases at J, with 11 bases between the two ends. The DNA of the CDR3 is TGTGCCAGCCGAAATGGTGGTGAGCAGTTCTTC. Translated: CASRNGGEQFF.

This clonotype was seen only a few times. The CDR3 loop reads CASSYGGESQETQYF. The CDR3 region has the DNA TGTGCCAGCAGTTACGGCGGGGAGTCTCAAGAGACCCAGTACTTC. The chain links TRBV6-5 to TRBJ2-5, with D possibly matching TRBD2 (6 bases). Germline CDR1 reads MNHEY; CDR2 reads SVGAGI. This CDR3 region has 15 residues. Trimming pared 2 bases from V and 2 bases from J, leaving 12 bases between.

This clonotype was recorded a few times. The V and J genes are TRBV5-1 and TRBJ1-2; TRBD1 aligns across 11 bases. The germline V gene has CDR1 SGHRS and CDR2 YFSETQ. The CDR3 loop spans 14 amino acids. V shed 6 bases, J shed 7 bases, and the junction held 8 bases outside the gene matches. CDR3 loop: CASTEKGTGGGYTF. In nucleotides, the CDR3 is TGCGCCAGCACCGAAAAAGGGACAGGGGGTGGCTACACCTTC.

This clonotype was counted only a few times. This rearrangement joins TRBV25-1 to TRBJ2-7; D is ambiguous. The length of the CDR3 is 13 residues. V was shortened by 4 bases and J by 6 bases, with 13 bases between the two germline ends. Germline values: CDR1 MGHDK, CDR2 SYGVNS. CDR3 region: CASSAPVAAEQYF. In DNA form, the CDR3 reads TGTGCCAGCAGTGCCCCGGTCGCGGCCGAGCAGTACTTC.